The clone carrying this T cell receptor beta chain was counted at least ten times. The antigen is not known. TCR beta cDNA libraries had unique molecular identifiers. Each CDR3 protein gets one entry after TCRdb re-called the PCR reads with MiXCR. The table lists 700,000 to 900,000 distinct CDR3 sequences, about half of them singletons. This sample was taken from a study of post-analysis software for immune sequencing data. The wider study: Multiple sclerosis in the patients followed relapsing-remitting, secondary progressive and progressive-relapsing courses. Points from the study as a whole: Comparison of patients with controls showed four or five TRBV segments more frequent in patients, TRBV5-6, TRBV5-1 and TRBV20-1 among them. Significantly lower normalized Chao1 diversity was found in patients with multiple sclerosis relative to controls.

The CDR3 totals 14 residues. The germline V gene encodes CDR1 SQVTM and CDR2 ANQGSEA. This receptor was identified in a girl aged 5-17 years with multiple sclerosis. The chain combines TRBV29-1 with TRBJ2-7, with TRBD2 matching 10 bases. The end of the DNA is better explained by TRBJ2-5, so the J call may be wrong. The source material was blood. This CDR3 is CSVGLAGAPETQYF. The CDR3 DNA follows: TGCAGCGTTGGGCTAGCGGGAGCCCCAGAGACCCAGTACTTC.